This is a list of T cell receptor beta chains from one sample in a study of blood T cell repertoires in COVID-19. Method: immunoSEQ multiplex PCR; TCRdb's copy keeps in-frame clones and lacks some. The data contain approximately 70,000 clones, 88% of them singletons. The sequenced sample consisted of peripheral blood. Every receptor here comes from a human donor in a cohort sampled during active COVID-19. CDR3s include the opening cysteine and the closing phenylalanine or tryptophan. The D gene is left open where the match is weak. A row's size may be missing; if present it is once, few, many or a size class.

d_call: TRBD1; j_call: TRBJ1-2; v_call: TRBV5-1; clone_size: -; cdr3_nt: TGCGCCAGCAGCCGGGACAGCCCTAACTATGGCTACACCTTC; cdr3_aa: CASSRDSPNYGYTF
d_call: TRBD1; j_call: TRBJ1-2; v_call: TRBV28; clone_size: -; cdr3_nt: TGTGCCAGCAGTATGTCGGACAGGGGGATATACGGCTACACCTTC; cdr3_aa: CASSMSDRGIYGYTF
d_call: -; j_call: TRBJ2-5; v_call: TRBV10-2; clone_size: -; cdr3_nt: TGCGCCAGCAGTGAGTCGAGGGCCCCCCAAGAGACCCAGTACTTC; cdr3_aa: CASSESRAPQETQYF
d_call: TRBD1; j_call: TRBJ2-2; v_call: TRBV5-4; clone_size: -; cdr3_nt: TGTGCCAGCAGCCCGGGACAGGGGCCAGGCACCGGGGAGCTGTTTTTT; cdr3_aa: CASSPGQGPGTGELFF
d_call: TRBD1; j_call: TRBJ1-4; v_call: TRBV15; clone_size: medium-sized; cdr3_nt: TGTGCCACCAGCAGAGACCGAGGACAGGGATACGAAAAACTGTTTTTT; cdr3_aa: CATSRDRGQGYEKLFF
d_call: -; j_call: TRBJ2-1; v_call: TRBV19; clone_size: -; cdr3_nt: TGTGCCAGTAGTGGAGGAGGACGCAGTACAAATGAGCAGTTCTTC; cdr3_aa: CASSGGGRSTNEQFF
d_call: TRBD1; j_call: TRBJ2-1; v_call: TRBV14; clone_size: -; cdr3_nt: TGTGCCAGCAGCTACCGACAGGGTGGAGGAAATGAGCAGTTCTTC; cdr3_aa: CASSYRQGGGNEQFF
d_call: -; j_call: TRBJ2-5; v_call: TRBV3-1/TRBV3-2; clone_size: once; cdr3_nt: TGTGCCAGCAGCCCATGGGGGGGCGTTGAGACCCAGTACTTC; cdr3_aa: CASSPWGGVETQYF
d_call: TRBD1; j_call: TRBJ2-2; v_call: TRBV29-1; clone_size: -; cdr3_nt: TGCAGCGTTCGAAGGACAGGGGGCGCTTCGGACACCGGGGAGCTGTTTTTT; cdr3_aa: CSVRRTGGASDTGELFF
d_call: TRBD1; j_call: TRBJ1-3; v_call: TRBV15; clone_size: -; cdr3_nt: TGTGCCACCAGCAGAGATGGGACAGGGGAACGGCAAAGGGACACCATATATTTT; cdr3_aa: CATSRDGTGERQRDTIYF
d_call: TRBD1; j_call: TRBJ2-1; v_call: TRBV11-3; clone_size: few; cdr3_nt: TGTGCCAGCAGCCCCGACAGGGGGTCCTACAATGAGCAGTTCTTC; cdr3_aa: CASSPDRGSYNEQFF
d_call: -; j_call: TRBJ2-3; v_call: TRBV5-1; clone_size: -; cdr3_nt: TGCGCCAGCATGTTGAGGACAGACACAGATACGCAGTATTTT; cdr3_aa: CASMLRTDTDTQYF
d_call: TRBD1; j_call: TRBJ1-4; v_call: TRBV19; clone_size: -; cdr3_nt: TGTGCCAGTAGTCCAGGGGGCAGAGAAAAACTGTTTTTT; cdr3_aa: CASSPGGREKLFF
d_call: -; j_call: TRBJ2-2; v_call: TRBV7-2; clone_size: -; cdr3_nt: TGTGCCAGCAGCCTAACGCCCTACACCGGGGAGCTGTTTTTT; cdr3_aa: CASSLTPYTGELFF
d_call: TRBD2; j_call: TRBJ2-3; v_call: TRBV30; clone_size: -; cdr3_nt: TGTGCCTGGAGTGTTGGAGGGAGTAGCGGGAGGAATACGCAGTATTTT; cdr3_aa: CAWSVGGSSGRNTQYF
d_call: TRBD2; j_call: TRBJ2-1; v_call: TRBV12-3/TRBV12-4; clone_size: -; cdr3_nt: TGTGCCAGCAGCAGCAGCGGGAAGCAGTTCTTC; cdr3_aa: CASSSSGKQFF
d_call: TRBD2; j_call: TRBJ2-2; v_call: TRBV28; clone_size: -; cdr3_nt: TGTGCCAGCAGTTTGGACCTAGCGGAGAACACCGGGGAGCTGTTTTTT; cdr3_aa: CASSLDLAENTGELFF
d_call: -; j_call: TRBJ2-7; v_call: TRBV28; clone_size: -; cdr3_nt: TGTGCCAGCTTGGACAGCGGGATCTACGAGCAGTACTTC; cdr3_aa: CASLDSGIYEQYF
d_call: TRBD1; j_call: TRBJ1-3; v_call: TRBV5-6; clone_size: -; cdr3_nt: TGTGCCAGCAGTTCGGTGGGACAGGGTGCTTTTGGGGACACCATATATTTT; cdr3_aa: CASSSVGQGAFGDTIYF
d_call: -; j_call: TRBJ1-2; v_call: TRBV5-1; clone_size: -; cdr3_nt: TGCGCCAGCAGCTTGAGGACAGCTCTTAACTATGGCTACACCTTC; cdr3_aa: CASSLRTALNYGYTF
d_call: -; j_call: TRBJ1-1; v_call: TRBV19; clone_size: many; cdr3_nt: TGTGCCAGTAGTGGAAACAGTTTGAACACTGAAGCTTTCTTT; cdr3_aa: CASSGNSLNTEAFF
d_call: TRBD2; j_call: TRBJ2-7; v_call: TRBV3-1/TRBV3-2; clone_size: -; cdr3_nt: TGTGCCAGCAGCCTGTTAAGCGTGGCGGGAGGACTCGGGGTTGAGCAGTACTTC; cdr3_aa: CASSLLSVAGGLGVEQYF
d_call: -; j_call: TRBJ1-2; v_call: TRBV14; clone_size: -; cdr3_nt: TGTGCCAGCAGCCAACAAGTCGACACCGGGGGAGGCTACACCTTC; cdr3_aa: CASSQQVDTGGGYTF
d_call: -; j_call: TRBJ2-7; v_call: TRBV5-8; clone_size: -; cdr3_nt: TGTGCCAGCAGGGCCTTAGCGACTCCCTCCTACGAGCAGTACTTC; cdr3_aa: CASRALATPSYEQYF
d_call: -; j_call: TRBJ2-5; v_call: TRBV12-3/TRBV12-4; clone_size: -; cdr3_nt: TGTGCCAGCAGTTTGAACGGTCAAGAGACCCAGTACTTC; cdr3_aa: CASSLNGQETQYF
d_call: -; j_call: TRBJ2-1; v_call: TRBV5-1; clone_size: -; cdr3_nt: TGCGCCAGCAGCTCCACTAGTTGGGATGAGCAGTTCTTC; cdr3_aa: CASSSTSWDEQFF
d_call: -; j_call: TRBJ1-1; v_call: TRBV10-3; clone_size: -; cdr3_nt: TGTGCCATCAGTGAATCCAGGTTGAACACTGAAGCTTTCTTT; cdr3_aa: CAISESRLNTEAFF
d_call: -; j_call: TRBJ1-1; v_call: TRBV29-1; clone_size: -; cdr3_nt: TGCAGCGTTGAGTCCGGGCGGGGCGACACTGAAGCTTTCTTT; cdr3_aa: CSVESGRGDTEAFF
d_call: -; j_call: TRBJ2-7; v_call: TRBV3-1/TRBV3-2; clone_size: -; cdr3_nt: TGTGCCAGCAGCCAAGGTAGCTCGGTCTCCTACGAGCAGTACTTC; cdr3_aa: CASSQGSSVSYEQYF
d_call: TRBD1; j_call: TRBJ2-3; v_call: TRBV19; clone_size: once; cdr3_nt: TGTGCCAGTAGTCAGGGGGCTGCGGGCACAGATACGCAGTATTTT; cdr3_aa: CASSQGAAGTDTQYF
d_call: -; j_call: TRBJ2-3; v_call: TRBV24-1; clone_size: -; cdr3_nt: TGTGCCACCAGTAAAGACTGGGCAGATACGCAGTATTTT; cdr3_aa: CATSKDWADTQYF
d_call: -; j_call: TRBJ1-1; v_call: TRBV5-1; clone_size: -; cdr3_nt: TGCGCCAGCGCGCAGAACACTGAAGCTTTCTTT; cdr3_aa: CASAQNTEAFF
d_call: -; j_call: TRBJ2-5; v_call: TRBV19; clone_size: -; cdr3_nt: TGTGCCAGTAGTATAGCGGGCGGGGTCCCTGGGGAGACCCAGTACTTC; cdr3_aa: CASSIAGGVPGETQYF
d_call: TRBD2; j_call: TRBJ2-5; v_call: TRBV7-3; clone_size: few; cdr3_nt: TGTGCCAGCAGCTTATACGGGACCGTAGCGGGAGGGGAGACCCAGTACTTC; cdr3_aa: CASSLYGTVAGGETQYF
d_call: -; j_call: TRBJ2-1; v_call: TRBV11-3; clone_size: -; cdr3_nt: TGTGCCAGCAGCCGGGCCGGGACTTACCCCTACAATGAGCAGTTCTTC; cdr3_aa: CASSRAGTYPYNEQFF
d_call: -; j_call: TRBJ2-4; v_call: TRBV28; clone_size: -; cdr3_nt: TGTGCCAGCAGTTCCAGGGGCGGAGGTGCCATTCAGTACTTC; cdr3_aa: CASSSRGGGAIQYF
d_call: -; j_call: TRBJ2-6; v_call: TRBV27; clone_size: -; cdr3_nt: TGTGCCAGCAGTTTAATGGGCCCCACTGGGGCCAACGTCCTGACTTTC; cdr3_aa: CASSLMGPTGANVLTF
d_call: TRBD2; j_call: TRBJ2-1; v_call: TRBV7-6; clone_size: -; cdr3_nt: TGTGCCAGCAGCCCCCTTAGCGGGAAGAGCGATGAGCAGTTCTTC; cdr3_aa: CASSPLSGKSDEQFF
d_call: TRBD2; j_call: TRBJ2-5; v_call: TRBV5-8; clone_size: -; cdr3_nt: TGTGCCAGCAGCTTGGCCGCGGCGGGAGGCATGGAGACCCAGTACTTC; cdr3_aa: CASSLAAAGGMETQYF
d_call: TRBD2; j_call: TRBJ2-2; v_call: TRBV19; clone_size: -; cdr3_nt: TGTGCCAGTGTCAGAGCGGGAAGGGTCGGGGAGCTGTTTTTT; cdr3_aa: CASVRAGRVGELFF
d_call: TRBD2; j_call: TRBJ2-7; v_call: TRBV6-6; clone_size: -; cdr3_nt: TGTGCCAGCAGATCAAGTAGCGGGAGCTACGAGCAGTACTTC; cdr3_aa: CASRSSSGSYEQYF
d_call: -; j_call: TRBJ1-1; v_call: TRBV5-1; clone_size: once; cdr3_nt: TGCGCCAGCAGCTTGTTTCCAGGGAACACTGAAGCTTTCTTT; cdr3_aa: CASSLFPGNTEAFF
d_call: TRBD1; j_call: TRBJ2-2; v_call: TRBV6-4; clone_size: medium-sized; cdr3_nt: TGTGCCAGCGGGGACAGGGACACCGGGGAGCTGTTTTTT; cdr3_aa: CASGDRDTGELFF
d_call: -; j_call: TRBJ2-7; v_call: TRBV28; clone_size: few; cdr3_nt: TGTGCCAGCAGTTTATTGGGGAGCGAGCAGTACTTC; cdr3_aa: CASSLLGSEQYF
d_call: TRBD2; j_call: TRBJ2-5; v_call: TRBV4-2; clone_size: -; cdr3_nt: TGTGCCAGCAGCCAGGGGACTAGGCAGGAAGAGACCCAGTACTTC; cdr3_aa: CASSQGTRQEETQYF
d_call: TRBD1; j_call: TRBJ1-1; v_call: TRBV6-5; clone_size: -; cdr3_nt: TGTGCCAGCACCTTGAGACAGGGCTACACTGAAGCTTTCTTT; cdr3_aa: CASTLRQGYTEAFF
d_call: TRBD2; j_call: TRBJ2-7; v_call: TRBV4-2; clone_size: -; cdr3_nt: TGTGCCAGCAGCCAGGATAGCGGGAGTCTCTCCTACGAGCAGTACTTC; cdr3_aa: CASSQDSGSLSYEQYF
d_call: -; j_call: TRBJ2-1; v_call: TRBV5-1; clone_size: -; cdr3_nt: TGCGCCAGCAGCCTAGACAGTTACAATGAGCAGTTCTTC; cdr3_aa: CASSLDSYNEQFF
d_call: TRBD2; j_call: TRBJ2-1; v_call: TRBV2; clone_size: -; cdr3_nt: TGTGCCAGCAGTCCTGGGACTAGCGGGAACAAGGATGAGCAGTTCTTC; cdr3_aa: CASSPGTSGNKDEQFF
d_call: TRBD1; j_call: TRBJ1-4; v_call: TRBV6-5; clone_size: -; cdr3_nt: TGTGCCAGCAGTTACGTGACAGGGCGTGAAAAACTGTTTTTT; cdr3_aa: CASSYVTGREKLFF